This entry lists 27 T cell receptor beta chains sequenced from one sample in a study of vaccination and CD4 T cells after COVID-19. Sequence data for DNA of cultured CD4+ T cells were generated by the Oncomine TCR Beta short-read assay. MiXCR, applied by TCRdb to the PCR reads, yields one record per CDR3 protein. The repertoire includes roughly 10,000 distinct CDR3 sequences, around 25% of them detected once, and 24% sits in the top ten. Treatment denoted: roughly 10-day PBMC culture with coronavirus spike peptide pools or control peptides (ViraFEST assay). What these receptors recognize is not known. The source was CD4+ T cells from blood, cultured in vitro, collected after SARS-CoV-2 vaccination. The receptor set was obtained from a human donor who had recovered from COVID-19.

V gene TRBV20-1 combines with J gene TRBJ2-7, with 7 bases that match TRBD1. CDR3 length: 15 residues. Per the germline V gene, CDR1 is DFQATT and CDR2 is SNEGSKA (reference sequence). V gave up 5 bases and J gave up 5 bases; unmatched junction bases: 15. CDR3 sequence: CSAGRPEGAADEQYF. CDR3 DNA sequence: TGCAGTGCTGGGCGCCCTGAGGGGGCGGCGGACGAGCAGTACTTC.

This clonotype was detected once. The chain is built from TRBV7-6 and TRBJ1-1; D might be TRBD1 (5 bases). This CDR3 region has 14 residues. Germline assignment: CDR1 SGHVS and CDR2 FNYEAQ. V was cut by 1 base and J by 4 bases, with 10 bases left in between. CDR3 loop: CASSLELGGTEAFF. The CDR3 nucleotides read TGTGCCAGCAGCTTAGAGCTTGGGGGCACTGAAGCTTTCTTT.

This sequence joins TRBV4-3 and TRBJ2-1; D gene ambiguous. Germline CDR1 and CDR2: LGHNA and YSLEER. Trimming shortened V by 1 base and J by 8 bases, and 9 bases separated the two germline ends. The CDR3 totals 13 residues. The CDR3 here is CASSQGWSDEQFF. The CDR3 region has the DNA TGCGCCAGCAGCCAAGGTTGGTCAGATGAGCAGTTCTTC.

This chain uses TRBV27 with TRBJ1-5; unclear D gene. CDR3 size: 14 residues. Germline loops: CDR1 MNHEY, CDR2 SMNVEV (reference sequence). V lost 5 bases and J lost 0, with 8 bases in between. In DNA, the CDR3 is TGTGCCAGCAGTCCTATGGATAGCAATCAGCCCCAGCATTTT. Amino acid sequence: CASSPMDSNQPQHF.

This clonotype was seen a handful of times. The chain recombines TRBV20-1 with TRBJ2-3, with 11 bases fitting TRBD2. V dropped 4 bases and J dropped 2; count of bases not matched to a gene: 2. This CDR3 comprises 14 residues. Germline CDR1 is DFQATT and CDR2 is SNEGSKA (reference sequence). This CDR3 reads CSAISGGVTDTQYF. CDR3 in DNA: TGCAGTGCTATTAGCGGGGGGGTCACAGATACGCAGTATTTT.

The V gene is TRBV10-3, the J gene TRBJ2-7; possibly TRBD1 for D (6 bases). Trimming removed 6 bases at V and 2 bases at J, with 11 bases between. Germline V gives CDR1 ENHRY, CDR2 SYGVKD. The CDR3 contains 13 residues. The DNA for the CDR3 is TGTGCCATCAGCCGGACAGATACCTACGAGCAGTACTTC. It encodes CAISRTDTYEQYF.

On this clonotype: The limits of the CDR3 on the DNA are not certain, so only TCRdb's listed CDR3 is given. The chain links TRBV7-6 to TRBJ2-7; TRBD2, the D gene given by the table, was not confirmed from the DNA. Germline V gives CDR1 SGHVS, CDR2 FNYEAQ. The CDR3 totals 21 residues, both ends included. The CDR3 is CASSFYICSARGQREAREQYF.

The CDR3 loop is CATHEGVNYEQYF. The DNA for the CDR3 is TGCGCCACCCATGAAGGGGTAAACTACGAGCAGTACTTC. The chain employs TRBV10-2 and TRBJ2-7; tentatively, D is TRBD1 (5 bases). CDR1 WSHSY and CDR2 SAAADI come from the germline V gene. This CDR3 region has 13 residues. V was cut by 10 bases and J by 3 bases, with 16 bases left in between.

The gene calls are TRBV6-1 and TRBJ1-2, with D perhaps matching TRBD1 (6 bases). V lost 6 bases, J lost 8 bases, and 16 bases lay in between. The CDR3 contains 13 residues. Germline values: CDR1 MNHNS, CDR2 SASEGT. In nucleotides, the CDR3 is TGTGCCAGCAGCCCCGAGGGGGGTCACGGCTACACCTTC. This codes for CASSPEGGHGYTF.

The chain couples TRBV4-2 to TRBJ2-5, with 7 bases that match TRBD1. This CDR3 spans 16 amino acids. Germline V gives CDR1 LGHNA, CDR2 YNFKEQ. J was trimmed by 0 bases and V by 4 bases; bases with no gene match: 8. The CDR3, as DNA: TGTGCCAGCAGCCGTGAAGGACAGGACTACCAAGAGACCCAGTACTTC. Amino acids: CASSREGQDYQETQYF.

The CDR3 sequence: CASSPDWDTQYF. The CDR3, as DNA: TGTGCCAGCAGCCCAGACTGGGATACGCAGTATTTT. The chain links TRBV7-2 to TRBJ2-3, with D uncertain. There are 12 residues in the CDR3. V lost 5 bases, J lost 6 bases, and 9 bases lay in between. From germline, CDR1 is SGHTA and CDR2 FQGNSA.

This clonotype was observed a few times. The chain employs TRBV2 and TRBJ2-7; D possibly uses TRBD1 or TRBD2 (5 bases each). The CDR3 loop spans 12 amino acids. Germline assignment: CDR1 SNHLY and CDR2 FYNNEI. V was clipped by 5 bases and J by 4 bases, with 9 bases between them. This CDR3 reads CASSWDPYEQYF. CDR3 in DNA: TGTGCCAGCAGTTGGGACCCTTACGAGCAGTACTTC.

The chain employs TRBV11-3 and TRBJ2-6, with D uncertain. The length of the CDR3 is 15 residues. Deletions cut 5 bases from V and 2 bases from J, with 10 bases between. Germline CDR1 reads SGHNT; CDR2 reads YENEEA. CDR3 in DNA: TGTGCCAGCAGCAACAAAGATGCTGGGGCCAACGTCCTGACTTTC. It is translated as CASSNKDAGANVLTF.

The V and J genes are TRBV28 and TRBJ2-7; D gene uncertain. CDR3 length: 13 amino acids. Germline V gives CDR1 MDHEN, CDR2 SYDVKM. Trimming removed 10 bases from V and 1 base from J, with 14 bases in between. CDR3 nucleotides: TGTGCCACCAGAAACAGATTGTCCTACGAGCAGTACTTC. Protein product: CATRNRLSYEQYF.

This sequence joins TRBV28 and TRBJ2-6; D is unresolved. Germline values: CDR1 MDHEN, CDR2 SYDVKM. The V gene lost 5 bases and the J gene lost 1 base, with 12 bases spanning the gap. This CDR3 is 16 amino acids long. In DNA, the CDR3 is TGTGCCAGCAGTGACCCTCGGGCGTCTGGGGCCAACGTCCTGACTTTC. This translates into CASSDPRASGANVLTF. Full variable domain (outside the CDR3, taken from reference TRBV28 and TRBJ2-6): DVKVTQSSRYLVKRTGEKVFLECVQDMDHENMFWYRQDPGLGLRLIYFSYDVKMKEKGDIPEGYSVSREKKERFSLILESASTNQTSMYLCASSDPRASGANVLTFGAGSRLTVL.

In this sample, this clonotype turned up a few times. The V gene is TRBV6-1, the J gene TRBJ2-3; 13 bases are a match to TRBD2. V trimming: 3 bases; J trimming: 4 bases; junction bases outside the gene matches: 1. The CDR3 contains 15 residues. Germline V gives CDR1 MNHNS, CDR2 SASEGT. The DNA for the CDR3 is TGTGCCAGCAGTGAGGGACTAGCGGGGTCAGATACGCAGTATTTT. Its protein is CASSEGLAGSDTQYF.

Of note for this clonotype: This may be a read error: a much more frequent sequence differs by one nucleotide. The chain employs TRBV7-2 and TRBJ2-7; D is perhaps TRBD1 (6 bases). Between the trimmed V and J ends, which lost 3 bases and 0 bases, there was a span of 15 bases. CDR1 is SGHTA and CDR2 is FQGNSA in the germline V gene. The CDR3 sequence is 16 residues long. CDR3 bases: TGTACCAGCAGCTTCCCGCCCGGACAGAGCTCCTACGAGCAGTACTTC. Residues: CTSSFPPGQSSYEQYF.

The V call is TRBV7-8, the J call TRBJ2-5; unclear D gene. Trimming cost V 2 bases and J 0 bases, with 4 bases left between them. This CDR3 comprises 13 residues. Germline CDR1 is SGHVS and CDR2 is FQNEAQ. The CDR3 coding sequence is TGTGCCAGCAGCTTAACGTACCAAGAGACCCAGTACTTC. Protein product: CASSLTYQETQYF.

Within the sample, this clonotype is medium-sized. This chain links TRBV7-2 with TRBJ2-5, with D possibly being TRBD1 (5 bases). The CDR3 covers 12 residues. In germline, CDR1 is SGHTA, CDR2 FQGNSA. Trimming left V 4 bases short and J 7 bases short, with 10 bases between. CDR3: CASSSRVGTQYF. CDR3 nucleotide sequence: TGTGCCAGCAGCTCCAGGGTGGGGACCCAGTACTTC.

CDR3 region: CASSYSAGVVYNSPLHF. For the CDR3, the DNA is TGTGCCAGCAGTTACTCCGCAGGGGTGGTCTATAATTCACCCCTCCACTTT. The chain carries TRBV6-5 and TRBJ1-6; the D gene is possibly TRBD1 (6 bases). CDR3 length: 17 residues. Germline V gene sequence: CDR1 MNHEY, CDR2 SVGAGI. Trimming left V 0 bases short and J 3 bases short, with 12 bases between.

The V gene is TRBV28, the J gene TRBJ1-5; D is unclear. With 3 bases removed from V and 1 base from J, the gap between germline ends came to 7 bases. Germline loops: CDR1 MDHEN, CDR2 SYDVKM. CDR3 size: 14 residues. CDR3 sequence reads: CASSFERSNQPQHF. Here the CDR3 DNA reads TGTGCCAGCAGTTTCGAGCGGAGCAATCAGCCCCAGCATTTT. The whole variable domain, remainder taken from reference TRBV28 and TRBJ1-5, is DVKVTQSSRYLVKRTGEKVFLECVQDMDHENMFWYRQDPGLGLRLIYFSYDVKMKEKGDIPEGYSVSREKKERFSLILESASTNQTSMYLCASSFERSNQPQHFGDGTRLSIL.

This clonotype was observed a handful of times. The chain is built from TRBV6-2 or TRBV6-3 and TRBJ2-5, with D perhaps matching TRBD2 (5 bases). Trimming removed 6 bases at V and 2 bases at J, with 16 bases between. Per germline, CDR1 MNHEY and CDR2 SVGEGT. The CDR3 covers 15 residues. CDR3 coding DNA: TGTGCCAGCAGAACCGTCGGGGTTGGTCAAGAGACCCAGTACTTC. It yields the protein CASRTVGVGQETQYF.

V gene TRBV10-3 combines with J gene TRBJ1-5; 8 nucleotides align to TRBD1. This CDR3 region has 13 residues. Germline CDR1 is ENHRY and CDR2 is SYGVKD. V shed 7 bases and J 5 bases; nucleotides not matched to a gene: 4. The CDR3 sequence: CAINPDRDQPQHF. The CDR3, as DNA: TGTGCCATCAACCCGGACAGGGATCAGCCCCAGCATTTT.

The chain employs TRBV6-1 and TRBJ1-3; possibly TRBD1 for D (5 bases). From germline, CDR1 is MNHNS and CDR2 SASEGT. Trimming removed 6 bases from V and 9 bases from J, with 9 bases in between. The CDR3 sequence is 11 residues long. The CDR3 sequence is CASSTGGTIYF. CDR3 bases: TGTGCCAGCAGCACGGGGGGCACCATATATTTT.

This clonotype was counted only a few times. The chain combines TRBV7-2 with TRBJ1-5; 7 bases line up with TRBD1. Germline V gene data show CDR1 as SGHTA and CDR2 as FQGNSA. V was clipped by 5 bases and J by 0 bases; unmatched bases: 4. There are 15 residues in the CDR3. CDR3 loop: CASSIRGPSNQPQHF. The CDR3, as DNA: TGTGCCAGCAGCATTAGGGGGCCTAGCAATCAGCCCCAGCATTTT.

This clonotype was seen a handful of times. The gene calls are TRBV6-1 and TRBJ1-2; D gene uncertain. V was trimmed by 6 bases and J by 5 bases, leaving 7 bases between them. The CDR3 totals 11 residues. The germline V gene has CDR1 MNHNS and CDR2 SASEGT. The CDR3 reads CASRGEYGYTF. DNA of the CDR3: TGTGCCAGCAGGGGAGAATATGGCTACACCTTC.

This clonotype was counted between two and nine times. The rearrangement uses TRBV20-1 and TRBJ1-2; TRBD1 is a possible D gene (5 bases). V lost 0 bases and J lost 2, with 22 bases in between. Germline CDR1 reads DFQATT; CDR2 reads SNEGSKA (reference sequence). This CDR3 is 18 amino acids long. The CDR3 coding sequence is TGCAGTGCTAGAGATCCCCGGGGCGCGGGATTTATCAACTATGGCTACACCTTC. Its protein product is CSARDPRGAGFINYGYTF.